The rows below give T cell receptor beta chains drawn from one sample of a study of blood T cells in healthy people across ages. TCRdb analysed the 5' RACE reads with MiXCR anew, one entry per CDR3 protein. The sample holds about 1.7 million distinct CDR3 sequences, under 30% seen once. The sample was blood. All receptors come from a woman in her twenties or thirties in good health. Both conserved end residues are part of each CDR3. D genes are given only for firm matches. Clone size is not always given. Where it is, it says once, few, many or a class for expanded clones.

V,J,D,size,DNA,CDR3
TRBV5-1,TRBJ1-6,NA,NA,TGCGCCAGCAGCTCGACGGCTAGCTCCTATAATTCACCCCTCCACTTT,CASSSTASSYNSPLHF
TRBV19,TRBJ1-1,NA,NA,TGTGCCAGTAATACGGAGAAGTACGCTGAAGCTTTCTTT,CASNTEKYAEAFF
TRBV10-3,TRBJ2-7,NA,many,TGTGCCATCAAGGACCCGGGGCGGTACGAGCAGTACTTC,CAIKDPGRYEQYF
TRBV5-1,TRBJ2-4,NA,NA,TGCGCCAGCGGCCCCGCGTGCGGGGAGCAGTACTTC,CASGPACGEQYF
TRBV20-1,TRBJ2-7,TRBD2,few,TGCTGTGCTAGATTGGCGGGAGGGTCCGAGCAGTACTTC,CCARLAGGSEQYF
TRBV6-2/TRBV6-3,TRBJ2-5,TRBD1,NA,TGTGCCAGCATCCTTGGGACAGGGGAAGAGACCCAGTACTTC,CASILGTGEETQYF
TRBV21-1,TRBJ2-5,NA,few,TGTGCCAGCAGCATTACGGGCGGGAGGGATCGGAAGGAGCAGTACTTC,CASSITGGRDRKEQYF
TRBV5-1,TRBJ2-5,NA,NA,TGCGCCAGCAGCTTGAGCGGAGGGATGCAAGAGACCCAGTACTTC,CASSLSGGMQETQYF
TRBV2,TRBJ2-7,TRBD2,few,TGTGCCAGCAGTCAATCCGGGACTAGTATCTCCCACGAGCAGTACTTC,CASSQSGTSISHEQYF
TRBV7-2,TRBJ2-1,NA,NA,TGTGCCAGCAGCTCTAGGACTGATCCGCAGTTCTTC,CASSSRTDPQFF
TRBV5-1,TRBJ1-5,NA,few,TGCGCCAGCTGCTTGTCATTCGATCAGCCCCAGCATTTT,CASCLSFDQPQHF
TRBV10-3,TRBJ2-4,NA,NA,TGTGCCATCAGTGAGTCGTCGATTCAGTACTTC,CAISESSIQYF
TRBV6-2/TRBV6-3,TRBJ2-2,NA,NA,TGTGCCAGCAGTTACTCGAACGGGGCCGGGGAGCTGTTTTTT,CASSYSNGAGELFF
TRBV29-1,TRBJ2-3,TRBD1,few,TGCAGCGTTGAAGATGAATTAAGGGGGCGCGGAACAGATACGCAGTATTTT,CSVEDELRGRGTDTQYF
TRBV18,TRBJ2-7,TRBD2,many,TGTGCCAGCTCACCCGGTAGCGGGAGTTGGTACGAGCAGTACTTC,CASSPGSGSWYEQYF
TRBV20-1,TRBJ1-2,TRBD1,NA,TGCAGGGCGCCTACAGGGGCCGATGGCTACACCTTC,CRAPTGADGYTF